Given below is one T cell receptor beta chain in context. The method was immunoSEQ multiplex PCR; TCRdb's version includes in-frame clones alone and lacks a portion of them. There are about 160,000 clones in the sample; 92% occur only once, and approximately 4.9% lies in the top ten. The data derive from a study of blood T cell repertoires in COVID-19. About the research overall: Sources were T cells, B-cell-depleted T cells, or PBMCs; the material itself was cDNA or gDNA.

This CDR3 spans 14 amino acids. From germline, CDR1 is SNHLY and CDR2 FYNNEI. J lost 3 bases, V lost 5 bases, and 4 bases had no gene match. Material for sequencing was peripheral blood. This receptor was identified in a young man with COVID-19, enrolled during active disease. The chain combines TRBV2 with TRBJ1-1; 9 bases match TRBD1. The CDR3 region has the DNA TGTGCCAGCAGTCCGACAGGGGGAGACACTGAAGCTTTCTTT. It encodes CASSPTGGDTEAFF.